This TCR beta chain emerged from a study of cytomegalovirus exposure and HLA in healthy donors. The PCR was carried out with 60 Vbeta primers and 13 Jbeta primers. The data were produced by immunoSEQ multiplex PCR, yet TCRdb's version contains in-frame clones alone and is incomplete. In the table there are 150,000 to 200,000 clones, around three quarters of which are singletons. Each donor was healthy, and each was a bone marrow donor. With regard to this clone: What it binds is unknown.

The CDR3 runs to 17 residues. Germline loops: CDR1 SEHNR, CDR2 FQNEAQ (reference sequence). V shed 5 bases and J 9 bases; nucleotides not matched to a gene: 11. The study's findings and limits: Follow-up analysis later connected one missense variant in DCLRE1C with trimming of TCR beta V- and J-genes.

The sample taken for sequencing was PBMCs. V usage is TRBV7-9 and J usage is TRBJ2-1, with 15 bases that match TRBD2. The sequence came from a woman in her forties in good health and CMV-seronegative. This chain's CDR3 is CASSPGLAGGPRGEQFF. CDR3 coding DNA: TGTGCCAGCAGCCCCGGACTAGCGGGGGGGCCGAGGGGTGAGCAGTTCTTC.